The sequence of this TCR beta chain was determined in a study of T cell responses to AZD1222 COVID-19 vaccine. Study-level points and caveats: Mapped onto spike, vaccine-associated CD4 TCRs spanned it and were dominant at 160-218 and 743-854.

A note on this clone: Its specificity is unknown.

This CDR3 is 19 amino acids long. V lost 5 bases to trimming and J lost 3 bases; unmatched junction nucleotides: 21. The germline CDR1 and CDR2 sequences are MNHNY and SVGAGI (reference sequence). The method was immunoSEQ multiplex PCR; TCRdb's version includes in-frame clones alone and lacks a portion of them. The profile shows about 110,000 clones, approximately 90% of them singletons. The sequencing used peripheral blood, collected 28 days after the second AZD1222 dose. The TCR comes from an adult who received the AZD1222 COVID-19 vaccine. The rearrangement uses TRBV6-6 and TRBJ2-5, with TRBD1 matching 7 bases. Here the CDR3 DNA reads TGTGCCAGCAGTCCGACTTTCCTCGACAGGGAAAGAGTGGAAGAGACCCAGTACTTC. Its protein is CASSPTFLDRERVEETQYF.